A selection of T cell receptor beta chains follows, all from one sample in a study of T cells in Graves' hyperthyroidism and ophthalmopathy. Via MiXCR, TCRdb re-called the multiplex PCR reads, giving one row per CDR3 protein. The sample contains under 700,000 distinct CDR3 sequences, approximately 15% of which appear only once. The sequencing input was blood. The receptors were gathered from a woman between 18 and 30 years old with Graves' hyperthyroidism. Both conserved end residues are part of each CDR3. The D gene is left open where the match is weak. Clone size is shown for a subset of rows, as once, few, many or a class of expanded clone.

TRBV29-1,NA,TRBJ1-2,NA,TGCAGCGTTGAACCGCCATTGGGCTACACCTTC,CSVEPPLGYTF
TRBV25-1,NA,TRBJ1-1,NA,TGTGCCAGCAGTGAATTTGGGGGGAACACTGAAGCTTTCTTT,CASSEFGGNTEAFF
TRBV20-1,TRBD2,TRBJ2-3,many,TGCAGTGCCCCAAAAGGACTAGCGGCTAGCACAGATACGCAGTATTTT,CSAPKGLAASTDTQYF
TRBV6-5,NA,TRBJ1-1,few,TGTGCCAGCAGTTACTCCGACGTCGAAGCTTTCTTT,CASSYSDVEAFF
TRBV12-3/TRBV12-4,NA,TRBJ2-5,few,TGTGCCAGCAGTTTAGGTTCTGGGGCACAAGAGACCCAGTACTTC,CASSLGSGAQETQYF
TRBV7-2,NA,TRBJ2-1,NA,TGTGCCAGCAGCTTAGTGGCTGGGGGGAGCTCCTACAATGAGCAGTTCTTC,CASSLVAGGSSYNEQFF
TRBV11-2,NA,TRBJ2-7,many,TGTGCCAGCAGCCCCCCGCCCGTCTCCTACGAGCAGTACTTC,CASSPPPVSYEQYF
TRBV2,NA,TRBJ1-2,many,TGTGCCAGCAGCCAGGTAAACTATGGCTACACCTTC,CASSQVNYGYTF
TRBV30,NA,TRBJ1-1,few,TGTGCCCGGAGGGAAGCGGAGATGAACACTGAAGCTTTCTTT,CARREAEMNTEAFF
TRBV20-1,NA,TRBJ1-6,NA,TGCAGTGCCTACGGGGGGGGTTTTAATTCACCCCTCCACTTT,CSAYGGGFNSPLHF
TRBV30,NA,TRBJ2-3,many,TGTGCCTGGAGTAGTTCCACGAGCACAGATACGCAGTATTTT,CAWSSSTSTDTQYF
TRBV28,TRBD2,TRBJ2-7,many,TGTGCCAGCAGGCCAACGGGTAGCGGGAGTACCCACGAGCAGTACTTC,CASRPTGSGSTHEQYF
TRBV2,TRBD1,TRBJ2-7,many,TGTGCCAGCAGTCAGGGGGTCGAGCAGTACTTC,CASSQGVEQYF
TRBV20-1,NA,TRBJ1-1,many,TGCAGTGCTAGGATCCCCGAGATGGATGAAGCTTTCTTT,CSARIPEMDEAFF
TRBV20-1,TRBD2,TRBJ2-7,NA,TGCAGTGCTTTAAGACTAGCGGGGGCCGACGAGCAGTACTTC,CSALRLAGADEQYF
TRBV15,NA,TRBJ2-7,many,TGTGCCACCAGCAGAGGAACCGGGGACACTTCTTCCTACGAGCAGTACTTC,CATSRGTGDTSSYEQYF
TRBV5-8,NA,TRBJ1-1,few,TGTGCCAGCAGCTTGGAGATGGGGAACACTGAAGCTTTCTTT,CASSLEMGNTEAFF
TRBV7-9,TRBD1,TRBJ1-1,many,TGTGCCAGCAGCTTAGGTGGGACAGAAAACACTGAAGCTTTCTTT,CASSLGGTENTEAFF